This entry lists 18 T cell receptor beta chains sequenced from one sample in a study of T cells in localized non-small cell lung cancer. Generated by immunoSEQ multiplex PCR, the TCRdb table keeps only in-frame clones and is missing some. The sample yields 45,000 to 70,000 clones, 86% seen once. Material: peripheral blood, obtained before any cancer treatment. These receptors were obtained from a woman aged 40-69 years with stage I lung adenocarcinoma.

The chain combines TRBV6-5 with TRBJ1-1; maybe TRBD1 (6 bases). Germline values: CDR1 MNHEY, CDR2 SVGAGI. There are 13 residues in the CDR3. V was shortened by 4 bases and J by 4 bases, with 10 bases between the two germline ends. Here the CDR3 reads CASSWEQGTEAFF. The CDR3 DNA reads TGTGCCAGCAGTTGGGAACAGGGCACTGAAGCTTTCTTT.

This clone was observed a few times. The rearrangement uses TRBV5-1 and TRBJ1-5; no reliable D call. Germline V gives CDR1 SGHRS, CDR2 YFSETQ. The CDR3 extends over 13 amino acids. V lost 0 bases to trimming and J lost 5 bases, with 6 bases between them. Here the CDR3 DNA reads TGCGCCAGCAGCTTGGCCGGGGATCAGCCCCAGCATTTT. Its translation is CASSLAGDQPQHF.

The chain carries TRBV21-1 and TRBJ2-3; whether TRBD2, the table's D call, matches the DNA was not checked. TRBV21-1 is given as a pseudogene. The CDR3 sequence is 16 residues long. The CDR3 reads CASSMTSGGLTDTQYF. CDR3 in DNA: TGTGCCAGCAGCATGACTAGCGGGGGGCTCACAGATACGCAGTATTTT.

This chain links TRBV4-1 with TRBJ2-1; 10 nucleotides line up with TRBD1. The CDR3 has 15 residues. Trimming cost V 3 bases and J 5 bases; bases outside gene matches: 4. Per the germline V gene, CDR1 is MGHRA and CDR2 is YSYEKL. CDR3 residues: CASSQWTGGDNEQFF. The CDR3 bases are TGCGCCAGCAGCCAGTGGACAGGGGGGGACAATGAGCAGTTCTTC.

This chain joins TRBV13 and TRBJ1-2, with 9 bases matching TRBD1. The CDR3 length is 14 residues. The V segment lost 4 bases and the J segment 4 bases; nucleotides outside the gene matches: 4. The germline V gene encodes CDR1 PRHDT and CDR2 FYEKMQ (reference sequence). This CDR3 reads CASSSGTGSYGYTF. In DNA, the CDR3 is TGTGCCAGCAGCTCCGGGACAGGGTCCTATGGCTACACCTTC.

The chain employs TRBV19 and TRBJ2-3, with 7 positions matching TRBD1. This CDR3 is 13 amino acids long. CDR1 is LNHDA, CDR2 SQIVND, per germline (reference sequence). J gave up 2 bases and V 6 bases, and 2 bases lay outside the gene matches. The CDR3 loop reads CASRGQFTDTQYF. CDR3 sequence (DNA): TGTGCCAGTAGGGGACAGTTCACAGATACGCAGTATTTT.

The chain uses TRBV7-7 and TRBJ1-1; D unclear. The CDR3 is 9 amino acids. V lost 1 base, J lost 9 bases, and 0 bases lay in between. Germline V gene lookup returns CDR1 SSHAT and CDR2 FNYEAQ (reference sequence). The CDR3 bases are TGTGCCAGCAGCTTAGAAGCTTTCTTT. Its protein is CASSLEAFF.

In this sample, this clone turned up once. The chain carries TRBV9 and TRBJ1-1; D may be TRBD1 (6 bases). V shed 7 bases and J shed 3 bases, with 16 bases lying between them. Per germline, CDR1 SGDLS and CDR2 YYNGEE. The CDR3 runs to 14 residues. The CDR3 here is CASALRDTHTEAFF. The CDR3 DNA is TGTGCCAGCGCCCTTCGGGACACCCACACTGAAGCTTTCTTT.

The rearrangement links TRBV6-1 to TRBJ2-1; the match to TRBD1 covers 10 bases. V shed 7 bases, J shed 7 bases, and the junction held 7 bases outside the gene matches. Germline CDR1 MNHNS, CDR2 SASEGT. The CDR3 loop spans 14 amino acids. CDR3 in DNA: TGTGCCAGCATTTGGGACAGGGGAGGAAATGAGCAGTTCTTC. It yields the protein CASIWDRGGNEQFF.

The chain uses TRBV14 and TRBJ2-1, with 10 positions matching TRBD2. The ends lost 4 bases at V and 4 bases at J; junction bases unmatched: 7. Germline V lookup: CDR1 SGHDN, CDR2 FVKESK. The CDR3 totals 16 residues. The CDR3: CASSRERGGNYNEQFF. CDR3 sequence (DNA): TGTGCCAGCAGCCGTGAGCGGGGGGGCAATTACAATGAGCAGTTCTTC.

This chain joins TRBV5-1 and TRBJ2-7; 11 nucleotides agree with TRBD1. This CDR3 spans 15 amino acids. The trim removed 2 bases at V and 0 bases at J, leaving 1 base unmatched. CDR1 is SGHRS and CDR2 is YFSETQ in the germline V gene. The DNA for the CDR3 is TGCGCCAGCAGCTTAGGGACAGGGGGCTCCTACGAGCAGTACTTC. Protein sequence: CASSLGTGGSYEQYF.

The chain joins TRBV19 to TRBJ2-1; D is perhaps TRBD2 (6 bases). The CDR3 spans 16 residues. Trimming left V 5 bases short and J 7 bases short, with 21 bases between. Per the germline V gene, CDR1 is LNHDA and CDR2 is SQIVND (reference sequence). CDR3 nucleotide sequence: TGTGCCAGTAGTTGGTCCGGTCAAATGGAGGGAAATGAGCAGTTCTTC. This translates into CASSWSGQMEGNEQFF. Variable domain in full (rest from reference TRBV19 and TRBJ2-1): DGGITQSPKYLFRKEGQNVTLSCEQNLNHDAMYWYRQDPGQGLRLIYYSQIVNDFQKGDIAEGYSVSREKKESFPLTVTSAQKNPTAFYLCASSWSGQMEGNEQFFGPGTRLTVL.

J is TRBJ2-1 and V is TRBV9; D perhaps matches TRBD2 (6 bases). Trimming pared 1 base from V and 5 bases from J, leaving 13 bases between. The CDR3 is 15 amino acids. CDR1 and CDR2 from the germline V gene are SGDLS and YYNGEE. In DNA form, the CDR3 reads TGTGCCAGCAGCGTAAGCCTAGCGAATAACAATGAGCAGTTCTTC. Translated: CASSVSLANNNEQFF.

In nucleotides, the CDR3 is TGTGCCAGCAGCCAAGTCGGGGCGGGGCTTGACTATGGCTACACCTTC. Encoded protein: CASSQVGAGLDYGYTF. The chain is built from TRBV4-2 and TRBJ1-2; tentatively, D is TRBD1 (5 bases). The CDR3 extends over 16 amino acids. Germline CDR1 is LGHNA and CDR2 is YNFKEQ. V was pared by 1 base and J by 3 bases, with 15 bases between.

V is TRBV5-1 and J is TRBJ2-2; tentative D call: TRBD2 (6 bases). V gave up 4 bases and J gave up 3 bases, with 13 bases separating them. The CDR3 runs 15 residues. Germline V gene sequence: CDR1 SGHRS, CDR2 YFSETQ. CDR3 loop: CASSPGDRDTGELFF. The DNA of the CDR3 is TGCGCCAGCAGCCCGGGGGACCGAGACACCGGGGAGCTGTTTTTT. The full variable domain, in which reference TRBV5-1 and TRBJ2-2 provide the parts outside the CDR3, is KAGVTQTPRYLIKTRGQQVTLSCSPISGHRSVSWYQQTPGQGLQFLFEYFSETQRNKGNFPGRFSGRQFSNSRSEMNVSTLELGDSALYLCASSPGDRDTGELFFGEGSRLTVL.

The chain employs TRBV5-1 and TRBJ2-5; unclear D gene. The end of the DNA fits TRBJ2-7 better, so the J call may be wrong. Germline V CDR1 and CDR2: SGHRS, YFSETQ. This CDR3 has 16 amino acids. The DNA of the CDR3 is TGCGCCAGCAGCTTGTCGGCGAGCAGCTTAGGCTACGAGCAGTACTTC. Translated, it gives CASSLSASSLGYEQYF.

This rearrangement joins TRBV29-1 to TRBJ1-2; D unclear. The V gene lost 7 bases and the J gene lost 8 bases, with 14 bases spanning the gap. CDR3 length equals 11 residues. The germline V gene has CDR1 SQVTM and CDR2 ANQGSEA. The CDR3 reads CSALSNGGYTF. The CDR3 bases are TGCAGCGCTCTCAGTAATGGGGGCTACACCTTC.

This clone showed up just once. V is TRBV9 and J is TRBJ2-1; D tentatively fits TRBD1 or TRBD2 (5 bases each). CDR3 length: 14 residues. Per germline, CDR1 SGDLS and CDR2 YYNGEE. Trimming pared 2 bases from V and 6 bases from J, leaving 12 bases between. CDR3 residues: CASSVQGGLNEQFF. Written as DNA, the CDR3 is TGTGCCAGCAGCGTCCAGGGCGGACTCAATGAGCAGTTCTTC.